The TCR beta chain under discussion was sequenced for a study of CD8+CD57+ T cells in acquired aplastic anemia. This clonotype was recorded only once. Individuals selected for sequencing had exhibited CD8+CD57+ cell expansion on flow cytometry. Severe acquired aplastic anemia was present in all patients. Germline V lookup: CDR1 SEHNR, CDR2 FQNEAQ (reference sequence). There are 14 residues in the CDR3. Between the trimmed V and J ends, which lost 1 base and 6 bases, there was a span of 12 bases. TCR beta VDJ and CDR3 profiles were obtained from a genomic DNA template. One entry per CDR3 protein, called by TCRdb with MiXCR from the reads. The sample holds 260,000 or so distinct CDR3 sequences, about 80% seen once.

This chain joins TRBV7-9 and TRBJ1-1; tentative D call: TRBD1 (5 bases). The TCR comes from a human donor with aplastic anemia. Specimen: sorted CD4+, CD8+, or CD8+CD57+ T cells (not recorded which) from PBMCs. The CDR3 DNA is TGTGCCAGCAGCTTAGAGCATTCGACAGCTGAAGCTTTCTTT. Its translation is CASSLEHSTAEAFF.